The clone carrying this TCR beta chain was detected a few times. No antigen is known for it. This record belongs to a study of chemoradiotherapy in HPV16-positive cancers. The CDR3 is made up of 12 amino acids. The ends were cut back, 1 base at V and 3 bases at J, with 4 bases in the middle. Germline values: CDR1 MNHEY, CDR2 SVGAGI. The protocol was immunoSEQ multiplex PCR, while the TCRdb copy is restricted to in-frame clones and leaves out a portion. The sample has over 10,000 clones, roughly 89% seen once. Study observations and caveats: Non-HPV-specific T cells did not expand in tumors during treatment, whereas candidate HPV-specific clones and E7-related motifs did. Only two HPV16-positive patients supplied the functional HPV-specificity definition.

This TCR was sampled from a human donor with HPV-associated anogenital cancer. The sequenced sample was blood, obtained from a patient who underwent chemoradiotherapy. This chain uses TRBV6-5 with TRBJ2-7; D uncertain. The CDR3 DNA reads TGTGCCAGCAGTTACTGGGACTACGAGCAGTACTTC. Encoded protein: CASSYWDYEQYF.